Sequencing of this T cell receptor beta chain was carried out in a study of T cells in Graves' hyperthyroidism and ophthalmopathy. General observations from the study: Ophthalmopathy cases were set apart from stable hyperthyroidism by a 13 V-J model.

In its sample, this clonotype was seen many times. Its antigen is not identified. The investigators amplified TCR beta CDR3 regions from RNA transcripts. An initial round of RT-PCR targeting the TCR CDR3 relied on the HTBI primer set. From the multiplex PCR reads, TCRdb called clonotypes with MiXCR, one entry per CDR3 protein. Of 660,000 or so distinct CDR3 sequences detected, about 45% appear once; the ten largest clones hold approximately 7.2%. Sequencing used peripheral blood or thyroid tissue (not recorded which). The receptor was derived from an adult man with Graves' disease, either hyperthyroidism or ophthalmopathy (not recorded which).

The CDR3 sequence is CASSVQGNNSPLHF. In DNA form, the CDR3 reads TGTGCCAGCAGCGTGCAGGGGAATAATTCACCCCTCCACTTT. The chain uses TRBV9 and TRBJ1-6; D may be TRBD1 (6 bases). V was trimmed by 2 bases and J by 5 bases, leaving 8 bases between them. This CDR3 region has 14 residues. The germline V gene has CDR1 SGDLS and CDR2 YYNGEE. The full variable domain, in which reference TRBV9 and TRBJ1-6 provide the parts outside the CDR3, is DSGVTQTPKHLITATGQRVTLRCSPRSGDLSVYWYQQSLDQGLQFLIQYYNGEERAKGNILERFSAQQFPDLHSELNLSSLELGDSALYFCASSVQGNNSPLHFGNGTRLTVT.